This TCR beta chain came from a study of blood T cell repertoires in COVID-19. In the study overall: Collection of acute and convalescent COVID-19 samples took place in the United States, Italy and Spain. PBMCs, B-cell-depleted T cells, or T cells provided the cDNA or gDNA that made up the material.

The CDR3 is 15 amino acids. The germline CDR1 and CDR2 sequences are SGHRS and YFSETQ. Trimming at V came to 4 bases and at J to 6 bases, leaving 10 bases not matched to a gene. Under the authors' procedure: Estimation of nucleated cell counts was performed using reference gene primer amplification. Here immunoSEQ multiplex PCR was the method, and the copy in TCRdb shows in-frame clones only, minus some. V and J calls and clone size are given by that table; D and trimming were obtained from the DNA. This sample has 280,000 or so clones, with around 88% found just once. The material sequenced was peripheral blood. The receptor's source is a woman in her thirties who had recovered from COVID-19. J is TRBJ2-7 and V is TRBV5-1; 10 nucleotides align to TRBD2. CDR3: CASSMAASGSSEQYF. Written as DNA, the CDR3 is TGCGCCAGCAGCATGGCGGCTAGCGGGAGCTCCGAGCAGTACTTC.